The clone carrying this T cell receptor beta chain is a singleton in its sample. Its cognate antigen is unknown. The sample originates from a study of OX40 agonist ivuxolimab in advanced cancers. CDR1 SGDLS and CDR2 YYNGEE come from the germline V gene. This CDR3 comprises 13 residues. The data were produced by immunoSEQ multiplex PCR, yet TCRdb's version contains in-frame clones alone and is incomplete. The sample holds fewer than 70,000 clones; approximately 86% are singletons and the top ten take roughly 17%. Study-level results: At 0.1 to 3.0 mg/kg and by week 6, clonal expansion occurred in CD4+ and CD8+ blood T cells.

The receptor was isolated from an adult with an advanced solid tumor such as melanoma, head and neck, liver or kidney cancer. The sequences come from CD4+ or CD8+ T cells sorted from blood, collected in a trial of the OX40 agonist ivuxolimab. The chain employs TRBV9 and TRBJ2-5; 8 positions match TRBD1. The J call may be faulty, since TRBJ2-7 better matches the DNA end. Here the CDR3 reads CASKDRAAYEQYF. The DNA of the CDR3 is TGTGCCAGCAAGGACAGGGCGGCCTACGAGCAGTACTTC.